These 20 T cell receptor beta chains were all obtained from the same sample, sequenced in a study of glioma-infiltrating T cells. The iRepertoire nested amplicon-rescue multiplex PCR amplified TCR alpha and beta CDR3s from RNA. A single record per CDR3 protein comes from TCRdb applying MiXCR to the multiplex PCR reads. The top ten hold around 5.8% of the sample, which has around 44,000 distinct CDR3 sequences, approximately 20% seen once. Specimen: glioma tissue, nonneoplastic brain tissue, or PBMCs (not recorded which). The receptors derive from a human donor with low-grade glioma or glioblastoma, undergoing nonglioma brain surgery, or in good health (not recorded which).

The chain has TRBV7-2 and TRBJ2-3; TRBD1 aligns across 9 bases. Germline assignment: CDR1 SGHTA and CDR2 FQGNSA. After removal of 5 bases from V and 6 bases from J, the junction contained 9 bases not matched to a gene. This CDR3 is built from 15 residues. CDR3: CASSPRDRAPDTQYF. CDR3 sequence (DNA): TGTGCCAGCAGCCCTCGGGACAGGGCCCCGGATACGCAGTATTTT. The full variable domain, with the rest looked up from reference TRBV7-2 and TRBJ2-3, is GAGVSQSPSNKVTEKGKDVELRCDPISGHTALYWYRQSLGQGLEFLIYFQGNSAPDKSGLPSDRFSAERTGGSVSTLTIQRTQQEDSAVYLCASSPRDRAPDTQYFGPGTRLTVL.

This clonotype was seen ten or more times. The gene calls are TRBV7-2 and TRBJ2-7; D possibly corresponds to TRBD1 (5 bases). V lost 1 base and J lost 6, with 10 bases in between. Germline V gene data show CDR1 as SGHTA and CDR2 as FQGNSA. The CDR3 is 13 residues long. CDR3 nucleotides: TGTGCCAGCAGCTTAGGACCAAGGGGCGAGCAGTACTTC. It encodes CASSLGPRGEQYF.

This clonotype was counted many times. The genes are TRBV5-4 and TRBJ1-1; the D is unclear. Germline-derived CDR1 and CDR2 are SGHNT and YYREEE (reference sequence). V was clipped by 0 bases and J by 6 bases, with 9 bases between them. This CDR3 is 13 amino acids long. CDR3 nucleotides: TGTGCCAGCAGCTTGGATTTAAGGGCTGAAGCTTTCTTT. As protein: CASSLDLRAEAFF.

This clonotype was seen only a few times. Being one base from a much bigger clone, this may be a read error. The chain has TRBV7-2 and TRBJ2-5; D gene ambiguous. Germline V lookup: CDR1 SGHTA, CDR2 FQGNSA. Trimming pared 4 bases from V and 2 bases from J, leaving 8 bases between. The CDR3 is made up of 13 amino acids. The CDR3 loop reads CASSSSTQETQYF. The CDR3 DNA sequence: TGTGCCAGCAGCTCATCTACGCAAGAGACCCAGTACTTC.

In this sample, this clonotype turned up many times. V gene TRBV11-2 combines with J gene TRBJ1-5, with a possible D match to TRBD1 (6 bases). The CDR3 runs 16 residues. Trimming took off 0 bases at V and 4 bases at J, with 13 bases between the two ends. Germline-derived CDR1 and CDR2 are SGHAT and FQNNGV. CDR3: CASSLDSYRDNQPQHF. The DNA of the CDR3 is TGTGCCAGCAGCTTAGATTCGTACAGGGATAATCAGCCCCAGCATTTT.

This chain joins TRBV6-1 and TRBJ1-5; 7 bases map to TRBD1. Germline V gene sequence: CDR1 MNHNS, CDR2 SASEGT. The CDR3 length is 16 residues. V shed 6 bases and J 3 bases; nucleotides not matched to a gene: 11. CDR3 protein: CASSPLGTATNQPQHF. CDR3 DNA sequence: TGTGCCAGCAGCCCCTTAGGGACAGCTACCAATCAGCCCCAGCATTTT.

Within the sample, this clonotype is medium-sized. The chain joins TRBV6-2 or TRBV6-3 to TRBJ2-1; TRBD1 is a possible D gene (6 bases). V lost 2 bases and J 8 bases, leaving 13 bases between the germline ends. Germline V lookup: CDR1 MNHEY, CDR2 SVGEGT. The CDR3 runs 14 residues. CDR3 sequence: CASSYGTSFDEQFF. The CDR3 DNA follows: TGTGCCAGCAGTTACGGGACAAGCTTCGATGAGCAGTTCTTC.

The chain has TRBV5-6 and TRBJ2-7, with D perhaps given as TRBD1 or TRBD2 (5 bases each). With 3 bases removed from V and 5 bases from J, the gap between germline ends came to 15 bases. Germline assignment: CDR1 SGHDT and CDR2 YYEEEE. The CDR3 loop spans 14 amino acids. The CDR3 protein is CASSWYYQGDEQYV. For the CDR3, the DNA is TGTGCCAGCAGCTGGTACTATCAGGGAGACGAGCAGTACGTC.

The J gene is TRBJ2-3, the V gene TRBV9; no clear D gene. CDR1 is SGDLS and CDR2 is YYNGEE in the germline V gene. The CDR3 has 17 residues. The V gene lost 4 bases and the J gene lost 0 bases, with 18 bases spanning the gap. The CDR3 sequence is CASSPRARTGSTDTQYF. DNA for the CDR3: TGTGCCAGCAGCCCCCGAGCCCGGACCGGGAGCACAGATACGCAGTATTTT.

This clonotype was seen at least ten times. One end of the junction varies from germline; a read error may be responsible. The CDR3 sequence is CASSVEAMNAEAFF. CDR3 nucleotides: TGTGCCAGCAGCGTAGAAGCGATGAACGCTGAAGCTTTCTTT. The gene calls are TRBV9 and TRBJ1-1; no clear D. The V gene's germline CDR1 is SGDLS and CDR2 YYNGEE. The CDR3 has 14 residues.

This clonotype was seen repeatedly, ten times or more. This CDR3 is CASSLGNYGRVGGELFF. The CDR3 nucleotides read TGTGCCAGCAGTTTAGGGAATTATGGTCGGGTCGGCGGGGAGCTGTTTTTT. The chain carries TRBV28 and TRBJ2-2, with unresolved D. The V end lost 2 bases, the J end lost 7 bases, and 20 bases lay between the germline ends. Germline V lookup: CDR1 MDHEN, CDR2 SYDVKM. The CDR3 covers 17 residues.

This clonotype appeared many times. The CDR3 reads CASIGAPNTEAFF. CDR3 DNA: TGTGCCAGCATTGGGGCCCCGAACACTGAAGCTTTCTTT. This chain joins TRBV6-1 and TRBJ1-1, with D maybe TRBD1 (5 bases). Trimming removed 7 bases from V and 1 base from J, with 10 bases in between. Germline lookup yields CDR1 MNHNS and CDR2 SASEGT. The CDR3 contains 13 residues.

This chain joins TRBV29-1 and TRBJ2-7, with 8 bases identical to TRBD2. Losses at the gene ends were 5 bases for V and 5 bases for J; bases not matched to a gene: 20. The CDR3 contains 17 residues. Germline assignment: CDR1 SQVTM and CDR2 ANQGSEA. CDR3 coding DNA: TGCAGCGTTCCAACACCGACTAGCGCGCTCCAGGGCAACGAGCAGTACTTC. Amino acid sequence: CSVPTPTSALQGNEQYF.

This clonotype was found many times. The V call is TRBV27, the J call TRBJ1-3; maybe TRBD1 (6 bases). The V end was cut by 5 bases, the J end by 3 bases, with 11 bases between. CDR1 is MNHEY and CDR2 is SMNVEV in the germline V gene (reference sequence). The CDR3 spans 14 residues. Written as DNA, the CDR3 is TGTGCCAGCAGTGCAGGGGTTTTTGGAAACACCATATATTTT. Translating gives CASSAGVFGNTIYF.

The chain links TRBV5-6 to TRBJ2-1; no clear D. V was shortened by 3 bases and J by 4 bases, with 5 bases between the two germline ends. This CDR3 has 12 residues. Germline loops: CDR1 SGHDT, CDR2 YYEEEE. The CDR3 DNA sequence: TGTGCCAGCAGCTCAGAATACAATGAGCAGTTCTTC. It yields the protein CASSSEYNEQFF.

On this clonotype itself: Just one base apart from a much larger clone, this may be a read error. V is TRBV20-1 and J is TRBJ2-7; D not resolved. The CDR3 has 14 residues. The germline gives CDR1 DFQATT, CDR2 SNEGSKA (reference sequence). The CDR3, as DNA: TGCAGTGCTGGAGATAATAGGATTCTCTACGAGCAGTACTTC. Protein sequence: CSAGDNRILYEQYF.

This clonotype appeared many times. The genes are TRBV2 and TRBJ1-5; no firm D call. This CDR3 spans 15 amino acids. Germline CDR1 reads SNHLY; CDR2 reads FYNNEI. V gave up 4 bases and J gave up 0 bases, with 10 bases separating them. DNA of the CDR3: TGTGCCAGCAGTGTTTCGGGGAATAGCAATCAGCCCCAGCATTTT. Its translation: CASSVSGNSNQPQHF.

The gene calls are TRBV11-2 and TRBJ2-1, with TRBD2 as a possible D gene (5 bases). CDR1 is SGHAT and CDR2 is FQNNGV in the germline V gene. This CDR3 comprises 16 residues. V shed 6 bases and J shed 0 bases, with 15 bases lying between them. CDR3 bases: TGTGCCAGCAGGAATCCGAGGGTGAGCTCCTACAATGAGCAGTTCTTC. It is translated as CASRNPRVSSYNEQFF.

There are many counts of this clonotype. The chain recombines TRBV6-1 with TRBJ2-7; D not certain. Per the germline V gene, CDR1 is MNHNS and CDR2 is SASEGT. V lost 11 bases and J lost 3, with 11 bases in between. The CDR3 sequence is 11 residues long. The CDR3 coding sequence is TGTGCCGTCTCAGGAGACTACGAGCAGTACTTC. Its translation is CAVSGDYEQYF.

This clonotype has a count of ten or more. The chain recombines TRBV4-1 with TRBJ1-1; no clear D gene. Germline V gives CDR1 MGHRA, CDR2 YSYEKL. The CDR3 runs 14 residues. With 4 bases removed from V and 1 base from J, the gap between germline ends came to 10 bases. CDR3 protein: CASSLHTENTEAFF. For the CDR3, the DNA is TGCGCCAGCAGCCTACACACGGAGAACACTGAAGCTTTCTTT.